This entry features one T cell receptor beta chain sequence. Its antigen is still unknown. There are no base qualities to consult, and no much larger clone falls within one base. CDR3 length: 13 amino acids, cysteine to phenylalanine. Of the read, only the CDR3 DNA is kept; its 39 bases are in frame from base 1. CDR1 and CDR2 are read off the germline V gene as MDHEN and SYDVKM. Germline trimming amounts to 6 bases on V and 3 bases on J, with 4 as the count of junction bases outside the gene matches. From each donor, a single peripheral blood sample of 90 to 150 mL on average was drawn into heparinised tubes. Naive, central memory, regulatory and stem cell-like memory CD4+ T cells were sorted on a BD FACSAria II using a panel including CD45RO, CCR7, CD25, CD127, CD95 and CD27. Every sorted population had a purity above 95%. Right away, PBMCs were isolated by Lymphoprep density gradient centrifugation and were stained directly, with no culture step. So that batch effects would be minimized, each experiment stained and sorted samples in pairs, pairing one healthy donor with one patient.

The data stem from a study of beta chain features in type 1 diabetes (dated by TCRdb to 2016 to 2019). In terms of the full investigation: Patients and healthy donors did not differ in mean age, gender distribution, total cell number or subset yield. A total of around 100 million sorted cells were examined across all samples, and RNA yield correlated strongly with the number of cells per subset. In the study, TCRB repertoires of sorted circulating CD4+ T cell subsets from recently diagnosed type 1 diabetes patients were compared with those of matched healthy donors. Regulatory and stem cell-like memory subsets were obtained from only 8 patients and roughly 8 healthy donors, while naive and central memory subsets were obtained from all 30 or so donors.

Points the paper makes about the study in general: At VDJ recombination sites, type 1 diabetes patients had fewer insertions and more deleted nucleotides, which implies abnormalities in thymic rearrangement. Shorter templates might have been favored by PCR, but patient and control samples were amplified and corrected together, so both groups would have been affected equally by any skew. Sequencing cDNA rather than genomic DNA could over-represent highly expressing activated cells, although activation and CD3 levels did not differ between groups. Because small numbers of individuals were included in the HLA sub-analyses, any influence of HLA type on TCRB rearrangement was left unresolved. A moderate but significant shortening of TCRB CDR3 length was observed in type 1 diabetes patients in all four CD4+ subsets. Naive, central memory and regulatory TCRB repertoires appeared to be more similar among patients than among healthy donors.

The entire isolated RNA was reverse transcribed using the High Capacity cDNA Reverse Transcription Kit, and thus expressed TCRB transcripts were sequenced. Naive, central memory and regulatory T cell samples underwent deep immunoSEQ sequencing, averaging approximately 3.5 million total reads per sample. Sorted cells were lysed in RLT buffer and RNA was extracted with DNase-treated RNeasy Micro or Mini kits, depending on cell number. To prevent cross-contamination, each cell subset was processed individually, whereas patient and healthy donor samples were processed jointly. Using the immunoSEQ multiplex PCR, TCRB sequences were amplified from cDNA into 87-bp fragments spanning the CDR3 region. Amplicons were sequenced on the Illumina HiSeq platform. The source study handled its data this way. PCR bias was computationally corrected using synthetic template baselines, reads within Hamming distance 2 were collapsed, and singletons that could not be merged were discarded. Reads were aligned against IMGT so that V, D and J genes, CDR3 length and insertions or deletions at six rearrangement sites could be assigned. Within each subset, clonotype counts were normalized to the number of sorted cells before true diversity and Gini coefficients were calculated with the tcR R package. The overlap coefficient, calculated on TCRB nucleotide sequences, was used to quantify repertoire sharing. As a proxy for the pre-selection repertoire, out-of-frame TCRB sequences from naive cells were analyzed. The immuneACCESS repertoire file appears here via TCRdb, limited to in-frame rearrangements. These files lack a portion of the clones; in checked studies, under half of the deficit traces to unresolved V genes, and the cause of the others is not known. The DNA gave D and trimming, while V, J and clone size come from that table. Within this sample are approximately 380,000 clones, with over 12% of them counted one time only. About 0.018% of the sample rests with the top ten.

Input material: naive CD4+ T cells from blood. The cell subset or site label on this specimen signifies: true naive CD4+ T cells. This TCR derives from a woman between 18 and 29 years old in good health. The V gene is TRBV28 and the J gene is TRBJ2-7, with 8 junctional bases fitting TRBD1. In nucleotide form, the sequence is TGTGCCAGCAGGACAGGGGTAATCTACGAGCAGTACTTC. This translates into CASRTGVIYEQYF.